A selection of T cell receptor beta chains follows, all from one sample in a study of blood T cell repertoires in COVID-19. The data were produced by immunoSEQ multiplex PCR, yet TCRdb's version contains in-frame clones alone and is incomplete. Here the sample spans some 170,000 clones, roughly 85% being singletons. Sequenced material: peripheral blood. The receptors originated from a woman aged 70 to 79 with acute or convalescent COVID-19. CDR3s leave out the opening cysteine and the closing phenylalanine or tryptophan.

TRBV19	TRBJ2-1	ASSLRGIAYNEQF
TRBV9	TRBJ2-1	ASESGGSSYNEQF
TRBV20-1	TRBJ2-2	SASNHQRGPRELF
TRBV29-1	TRBJ2-1	SLRTGGYNEQF
TRBV5-5	TRBJ2-7	ASSLGPGASSYEQY
TRBV7-3	TRBJ2-3	ASSPAGGYTDTQY
TRBV19	TRBJ1-1	ASSRGQGLTEAF
TRBV5-1	TRBJ1-1	ASSRDLGHFTEAF
TRBV11-2	TRBJ2-2	ASSLFSGLARNTGELF
TRBV2	TRBJ2-2	ASRGLASNTGELF
TRBV25-1	TRBJ2-1	ASSFRTSGSGNEQF
TRBV20-1	TRBJ2-2	SASSPGLGTGELF
TRBV12-5	TRBJ1-5	ASVPDRGGNQPQH
TRBV6-5	TRBJ2-7	ASSYSPREAPYEQY
TRBV9	TRBJ1-1	ASSAEKRNTEAF
TRBV27	TRBJ1-3	ASSLSGQIPGNTIY
TRBV9	TRBJ1-6	ASSVAREVTPLH
TRBV5-1	TRBJ2-2	ASSLAGAEAGELF
TRBV12-3/TRBV12-4	TRBJ1-1	ASSLVRSSEAF
TRBV5-6	TRBJ2-1	ASSLLTSGVNNEQF
TRBV5-4	TRBJ2-2	ASSLDRGDGELF
TRBV29-1	TRBJ2-4	SVGPGGGDIQY
TRBV19	TRBJ1-3	ASIRGGTLSSGNTIY
TRBV19	TRBJ2-7	ASRDNSYEQY
TRBV7-2	TRBJ2-1	ASSWKHASEQF
TRBV27	TRBJ2-1	ASSKRTSGSLGDEQF
TRBV29-1	TRBJ2-1	SVVTSGRYEQF
TRBV24-1	TRBJ1-2	ATSEDREYYGYT
TRBV5-1	TRBJ1-6	ASSLVGQGHNSPLH
TRBV3-1/TRBV3-2	TRBJ2-1	ASSFGSNYNEQF
TRBV14	TRBJ1-4	ASSARGASGELF
TRBV3-1/TRBV3-2	TRBJ2-7	ASSQDRNMQY
TRBV7-2	TRBJ2-1	ASSVTSGDYNEQF
TRBV19	TRBJ1-3	ASSTGGDFPGNTIY
TRBV7-6	TRBJ2-5	ASSLAITGQETQY
TRBV5-1	TRBJ2-3	ASSSDSTGVVTDTQY
TRBV7-3	TRBJ2-3	ASSLSGGSRTDTQY
TRBV19	TRBJ1-4	ASTGQGGEKLF
TRBV2	TRBJ1-1	ASSSDRGRDTEAF
TRBV2	TRBJ1-4	ASSGRSATGVIATNEKLF
TRBV5-1	TRBJ2-1	ASSLVAGVNEQF
TRBV19	TRBJ1-6	ASSTQGNNSPLH